A single sample gave rise to the 20 T cell receptor beta chains below, sequenced in a study of metastatic and nonmetastatic thyroid tumors. Nobody among the patients had been given any treatment before thyroid surgery. With MiXCR, TCRdb called clones anew from the PCR reads. The sample yields roughly 40,000 clones, approximately 20% seen once. The sample taken for sequencing was tumor tissue. Source of these receptors: a female donor with papillary thyroid cancer or a benign thyroid nodule (not recorded which). Some clones in this sample may be carry-over from other donors' samples.

The chain couples TRBV19 to TRBJ1-5; D uncertain. V lost 3 bases to trimming and J lost 0 bases, with 9 bases between them. The germline V gene has CDR1 LNHDA and CDR2 SQIVND (reference sequence). The length of the CDR3 is 15 residues. CDR3 coding DNA: TGTGCCAGTAGTATTGGAGCGTCTAGCAATCAGCCCCAGCATTTT. It translates to CASSIGASSNQPQHF.

This clone was seen at least ten times. The chain links TRBV4-3 to TRBJ2-4; no clear D. CDR1 is LGHNA and CDR2 is YSLEER in the germline V gene. V lost 0 bases to trimming and J lost 8 bases, with 14 bases between them. This CDR3 spans 15 amino acids. The CDR3 spells CASSQDRSPADIQYF. The CDR3 coding sequence is TGCGCCAGCAGCCAAGATCGTAGCCCGGCGGACATTCAGTACTTC.

This clone was detected ten times or more. V usage is TRBV5-1 and J usage is TRBJ1-2; D remains unclear. The CDR3 runs 13 residues. Trimming pared 5 bases from V and 0 bases from J, leaving 8 bases between. Per the germline V gene, CDR1 is SGHRS and CDR2 is YFSETQ. The CDR3 spells CASRVGANYGYTF. The CDR3 coding sequence is TGCGCCAGCAGGGTTGGGGCTAACTATGGCTACACCTTC.

This clone appeared a few times. The chain has TRBV6-1 and TRBJ2-7, with 7 bases that match TRBD1. This CDR3 comprises 15 residues. Losses at the gene ends were 4 bases for V and 2 bases for J; bases not matched to a gene: 8. Germline V gene sequence: CDR1 MNHNS, CDR2 SASEGT. CDR3 region: CASSGPPGQTYEQYF. CDR3 DNA: TGTGCCAGCAGTGGCCCCCCGGGACAGACCTACGAGCAGTACTTC.

Turning to this clone: A much larger clonotype is one base distant, so this may be a read error. This rearrangement joins TRBV15 to TRBJ2-5, with D perhaps assigned TRBD1 or TRBD2 (5 bases each). Trimming removed 6 bases from V and 2 bases from J, with 10 bases in between. From germline, CDR1 is LNHNV and CDR2 YYDKDF (reference sequence). The CDR3 loop spans 13 amino acids. CDR3 protein: CATRGVLQETQYF. Written as DNA, the CDR3 is TGTGCCACCAGGGGGGTCCTTCAAGAGACCCAGTACTTC.

A few counts support this clone. The sample contains more than one DNA sequence encoding this CDR3. This chain uses TRBV12-3 or TRBV12-4 with TRBJ2-1; 7 bases line up with TRBD2. V lost 5 bases and J lost 2; bases outside the gene matches: 9. CDR3 length: 16 residues. The DNA of the CDR3 is TGTGCCAGCAGTCGACTAGCTGGAGGTCCCTACAATGAGCAGTTCTTC. It is translated as CASSRLAGGPYNEQFF.

Many counts were recorded for this clone. Other DNA sequences in the same sample also yield this CDR3. The V and J genes are TRBV20-1 and TRBJ2-5; 13 positions agree with TRBD2. This CDR3 region has 19 residues. With 0 bases clipped from V and 0 bases from J, the junction kept 10 bases outside the gene matches. Germline-derived CDR1 and CDR2 are DFQATT and SNEGSKA (reference sequence). The CDR3 is CSARDLFGTSGVYQETQYF. For the CDR3, the DNA is TGCAGTGCTAGAGATCTGTTCGGGACTAGCGGGGTCTACCAAGAGACCCAGTACTTC.

This clone has ten or more counts. This sequence joins TRBV20-1 and TRBJ2-4, with a possible D match to TRBD1 (8 bases). With 0 bases removed from V and 2 bases from J, the gap between germline ends came to 14 bases. Germline V lookup: CDR1 DFQATT, CDR2 SNEGSKA (reference sequence). The CDR3 runs 16 residues. In DNA, the CDR3 is TGCAGTGCTAGAGATACAGGGGGGGAAACCAAAAACATTCAGTACTTC. It translates to CSARDTGGETKNIQYF.

This clone was detected many times. V is TRBV27 and J is TRBJ1-1; no clear D. Germline V gives CDR1 MNHEY, CDR2 SMNVEV (reference sequence). The CDR3 has 13 residues. Trimming cost V 5 bases and J 0 bases, with 7 bases left between them. The DNA of the CDR3 is TGTGCCAGCAGTCGCTCGCTGAACACTGAAGCTTTCTTT. This translates into CASSRSLNTEAFF.

A remark on this clone: The sample has other DNA sequences that encode this CDR3 too. The CDR3 reads CASRSGEGVNQPQHF. The CDR3 DNA follows: TGCGCCAGCAGGTCTGGTGAAGGCGTCAATCAGCCCCAGCATTTT. The chain joins TRBV5-1 to TRBJ1-5; D is uncertain. Germline V gene sequence: CDR1 SGHRS, CDR2 YFSETQ. This CDR3 comprises 15 residues. V gave up 5 bases and J gave up 3 bases, with 15 bases separating them.

This clone was counted ten times or more. V and J are TRBV29-1 and TRBJ1-1; D is undetermined. Trimming removed 4 bases at V and 1 base at J, with 10 bases between. This CDR3 is built from 13 residues. Germline assignment: CDR1 SQVTM and CDR2 ANQGSEA. The CDR3 spells CSVAGQPNTEAFF. The CDR3 DNA sequence: TGCAGCGTTGCTGGGCAGCCGAACACTGAAGCTTTCTTT.

V gene TRBV19 combines with J gene TRBJ2-1, with a possible D match to TRBD1 (6 bases). This CDR3 spans 14 amino acids. CDR1 is LNHDA and CDR2 is SQIVND in the germline V gene (reference sequence). V gave up 4 bases and J gave up 8 bases, with 15 bases separating them. CDR3 DNA: TGTGCCAGTAGTACCTACCGGGACACCGATGAGCAGTTCTTC. This translates into CASSTYRDTDEQFF. The full variable domain, rest sourced from reference TRBV19 and TRBJ2-1, is DGGITQSPKYLFRKEGQNVTLSCEQNLNHDAMYWYRQDPGQGLRLIYYSQIVNDFQKGDIAEGYSVSREKKESFPLTVTSAQKNPTAFYLCASSTYRDTDEQFFGPGTRLTVL.

This clone showed up many times. This CDR3 reads CASSSQGWLYGYTF. The CDR3 nucleotides are TGTGCCAGCAGCTCCCAGGGTTGGCTCTATGGCTACACCTTC. The J gene is TRBJ1-2, the V gene TRBV7-8, with D possibly matching TRBD1 (5 bases). This CDR3 spans 14 amino acids. The germline V gene encodes CDR1 SGHVS and CDR2 FQNEAQ. V was shortened by 4 bases and J by 4 bases, with 13 bases between the two germline ends.

The sample holds a few counts of this clone. J is TRBJ2-2 and V is TRBV6-1; the D gene is possibly TRBD2 (7 bases). V gave up 8 bases and J gave up 1 base, with 17 bases separating them. Germline CDR1 reads MNHNS; CDR2 reads SASEGT. This CDR3 is 16 amino acids long. CDR3 residues: CASRLGGQVNTGELFF. The CDR3 DNA follows: TGTGCCAGCCGTCTGGGGGGGCAGGTGAACACCGGGGAGCTGTTTTTT.

In its sample, this clone was seen many times. The chain employs TRBV20-1 and TRBJ1-2; D may be TRBD1 (5 bases). This CDR3 region has 13 residues. Per the germline V gene, CDR1 is DFQATT and CDR2 is SNEGSKA (reference sequence). V lost 2 bases and J lost 2, with 9 bases in between. The CDR3 nucleotides read TGCAGTGCTAGACAGGGACCAAACTATGGCTACACCTTC. The encoded protein is CSARQGPNYGYTF.

This clone was observed a handful of times. A much more abundant neighbour one base away suggests this may be a read error. The chain is built from TRBV3-1 and TRBJ2-7; D unresolved. Germline lookup yields CDR1 LGHDT and CDR2 YNNKEL (reference sequence). This CDR3 contains 12 residues. The V gene lost 7 bases and the J gene lost 6 bases, with 13 bases spanning the gap. This CDR3 reads CASIQAGAEQYF. As DNA, the CDR3 is TGTGCCAGCATCCAGGCTGGCGCCGAGCAGTACTTC.

Ten or more counts support this clone. The chain recombines TRBV15 with TRBJ2-5; D not resolved. V was pared by 1 base and J by 5 bases, with 5 bases between. This CDR3 has 12 amino acids. Germline CDR1 and CDR2: LNHNV and YYDKDF (reference sequence). CDR3 in amino acids: CATSRAKETQYF. The DNA of the CDR3 is TGTGCCACCAGCAGAGCCAAGGAGACCCAGTACTTC.

This clone was seen many times. The genes are TRBV11-1 and TRBJ1-1; D remains ambiguous. Trimming left V 1 base short and J 4 bases short, with 7 bases between. Germline-derived CDR1 and CDR2 are SGHAT and FQDESV (reference sequence). The CDR3 loop spans 13 amino acids. In nucleotides, the CDR3 is TGTGCCAGCAGCTTAGAATCGTTCACTGAAGCTTTCTTT. Its protein product is CASSLESFTEAFF.

The table lists this clone with a few counts. V gene TRBV6-1 combines with J gene TRBJ1-4; 7 nucleotides agree with TRBD1. Germline assignment: CDR1 MNHNS and CDR2 SASEGT. V shed 0 bases and J 7 bases; nucleotides not matched to a gene: 5. The CDR3 has 15 residues. The chain's CDR3 is CASSEATGRVEKLFF. As DNA, the CDR3 is TGTGCCAGCAGTGAAGCGACAGGGCGGGTTGAAAAACTGTTTTTT.

This clone has a count of ten or more. The chain links TRBV7-9 to TRBJ1-5; D call uncertain. The CDR3 consists of 15 residues. Germline V gene sequence: CDR1 SEHNR, CDR2 FQNEAQ (reference sequence). V lost 6 bases and J 5 bases, leaving 17 bases between the germline ends. As DNA, the CDR3 is TGTGCCAGCAGTCTCATGTCCAACGGGGATCAGCCCCAGCATTTT. Translation gives CASSLMSNGDQPQHF.